The subject of this entry is one TCR beta chain. This specimen comes from a study of OX40 agonist ivuxolimab in advanced cancers. Study background: Patients received the agonistic anti-OX40 (CD134) antibody ivuxolimab. Patients received intravenous ivuxolimab every 2 weeks at 0.01 to 10 mg/kg. Of mixed ages from about 23 to 85 and averaging about 56 years, the group was about 86% male.

The repertoire was sequenced with immunoSEQ multiplex PCR; TCRdb's copy has only in-frame clones and lacks some. Here the sample spans over 75,000 clones, under 95% being singletons. Baseline, cycle 4 day 1, and cycle 7 day 1 were the blood sampling points. Germline values: CDR1 SGHTA, CDR2 FQGTGA. Trimming cost V 5 bases and J 5 bases; bases outside gene matches: 7. The CDR3 is 15 amino acids. The chain has TRBV7-3 and TRBJ2-5; 11 bases agree with TRBD2. This TCR came from an adult with an advanced solid tumor such as melanoma, head and neck, liver or kidney cancer. Here the sequenced sample was CD4+ or CD8+ T cells sorted from blood, taken in a trial of the OX40 agonist ivuxolimab. The CDR3, as DNA: TGTGCCAGCAGCCCTATAGCGGGAGGGCCGGAGACCCAGTACTTC. Residues: CASSPIAGGPETQYF.